One sample yielded the 14 T cell receptor beta chains listed below, sequenced in a study of shared clonotypes between healthy human individuals. The repertoire was sequenced with immunoSEQ multiplex PCR; TCRdb's copy has only in-frame clones and lacks some. The sample holds approximately 2.4 million clones, around 95% seen once. The sample comprised naive CD4+ T cells sorted from blood. Subset reported: CD45RA+ positively selected. The receptors were sampled from a man between 18 and 29 years old in good health.

Turning to this clone: Other nucleotide sequences from this sample produce the same CDR3. The chain recombines TRBV5-8 with TRBJ2-3; D not certain. The CDR3 spans 12 residues. The V end was cut by 4 bases, the J end by 4 bases, with 7 bases between. Germline lookup yields CDR1 SGHTS and CDR2 YDEGEE. The CDR3 loop is CASSPRPDTQYF. As DNA, the CDR3 is TGTGCCAGCAGCCCCCGGCCAGATACGCAGTATTTT.

The gene calls are TRBV2 and TRBJ1-6; D not certain. V lost 6 bases and J lost 3, with 15 bases in between. In germline, CDR1 is SNHLY, CDR2 FYNNEI. The CDR3 covers 16 residues. Written as DNA, the CDR3 is TGTGCCAGCAGGACGATGGGAGCCATCTATAATTCACCCCTCCACTTT. As protein: CASRTMGAIYNSPLHF.

Comment on this clone: Other DNA sequences in the sample encode the same CDR3. The chain is built from TRBV7-8 and TRBJ2-5; D call uncertain. This CDR3 comprises 13 residues. The germline V gene has CDR1 SGHVS and CDR2 FQNEAQ. V was trimmed by 2 bases and J by 1 base, leaving 5 bases between them. DNA for the CDR3: TGTGCCAGCAGCTTAAGGGTCCAAGAGACCCAGTACTTC. Residues: CASSLRVQETQYF.

The chain has TRBV2 and TRBJ2-7; D unresolved. Between the trimmed V and J ends, which lost 2 bases and 0 bases, there was a span of 8 bases. Germline V lookup: CDR1 SNHLY, CDR2 FYNNEI. This CDR3 region has 14 residues. CDR3 bases: TGTGCCAGCAGTGAAAGGCAGGCCTCCTACGAGCAGTACTTC. Translation: CASSERQASYEQYF.

CDR3 sequence: CASSLEGLAANEQFF. The DNA of the CDR3 is TGTGCCAGCAGCTTAGAGGGACTAGCAGCGAATGAGCAGTTCTTC. This chain uses TRBV7-9 with TRBJ2-1; 9 bases match TRBD2. The CDR3 length is 15 residues. Trimming cost V 1 base and J 7 bases; bases outside gene matches: 5. Germline V CDR1 and CDR2: SEHNR, FQNEAQ (reference sequence).

The chain recombines TRBV29-1 with TRBJ1-2; TRBD1 might be the D (5 bases). This CDR3 has 13 residues. V lost 4 bases to trimming and J lost 8 bases, with 17 bases between them. Germline V gene data show CDR1 as SQVTM and CDR2 as ANQGSEA. CDR3 sequence: CSVVGEGLEGYTF. CDR3 sequence (DNA): TGCAGCGTTGTGGGGGAGGGGCTGGAAGGCTACACCTTC.

This chain joins TRBV28 and TRBJ2-7; 11 nucleotides line up with TRBD1. V dropped 6 bases and J dropped 0; count of bases not matched to a gene: 1. CDR3 length equals 14 residues. From germline, CDR1 is MDHEN and CDR2 SYDVKM. Here the CDR3 DNA reads TGTGCCAGCAGAGGGACAGGGGGCTCCTACGAGCAGTACTTC. Translation: CASRGTGGSYEQYF.

This chain uses TRBV29-1 with TRBJ2-5, with 9 bases identical to TRBD1. The CDR3 is 14 residues long. Trimming cost V 7 bases and J 5 bases; bases outside gene matches: 11. Germline CDR1 is SQVTM and CDR2 is ANQGSEA. The CDR3 is CSGGTGSLGETQYF. CDR3 coding DNA: TGCAGCGGAGGGACAGGGTCTTTGGGGGAGACCCAGTACTTC.

This chain links TRBV18 with TRBJ1-6, with 7 bases lining up with TRBD1. CDR1 is KGHSH, CDR2 LQKENI, per germline. The V segment lost 2 bases and the J segment 8 bases; nucleotides outside the gene matches: 3. This CDR3 spans 14 amino acids. In nucleotides, the CDR3 is TGTGCCAGCTCACCAAGGGGGCAGGATTCACCCCTCCACTTT. It encodes CASSPRGQDSPLHF.

With regard to this clone: Other DNA sequences in the sample encode the same CDR3. The CDR3 DNA sequence: TGTGCCAGCAGACGACAGGGTTCCTACGAGCAGTACTTC. This sequence encodes CASRRQGSYEQYF. The chain employs TRBV27 and TRBJ2-7; TRBD1 agrees at 7 bases. The J segment lost 1 base and the V segment lost 6 bases, leaving 3 bases of the junction unmatched. There are 13 residues in the CDR3. From germline, CDR1 is MNHEY and CDR2 SMNVEV (reference sequence).

As for this clone: The same CDR3 also results from other DNA sequences found in this sample. The gene calls are TRBV6-5 and TRBJ2-7; D ambiguous. CDR3 length: 13 amino acids. Germline V gives CDR1 MNHEY, CDR2 SVGAGI. Deletions cut 5 bases from V and 1 base from J, with 9 bases between. The CDR3 coding sequence is TGTGCCAGCAGTAGACTTTCGTCCTACGAGCAGTACTTC. Amino acid sequence: CASSRLSSYEQYF.

This chain connects TRBV28 to TRBJ1-4, with TRBD1 matching over 8 bases. This CDR3 contains 15 residues. Germline V gene sequence: CDR1 MDHEN, CDR2 SYDVKM. The ends lost 8 bases at V and 7 bases at J; junction bases unmatched: 12. The CDR3 loop is CASFGLDRGGEKLFF. The CDR3 DNA reads TGTGCCAGCTTTGGACTTGACAGGGGCGGTGAAAAACTGTTTTTT.

The chain uses TRBV18 and TRBJ1-2; D is unresolved. Trimming pared 5 bases from V and 10 bases from J, leaving 11 bases between. The CDR3 extends over 11 amino acids. Looked up from germline, CDR1 is KGHSH and CDR2 is LQKENI. The DNA for the CDR3 is TGTGCCAGCTCATCAGACCGGGACTACACCTTC. Protein: CASSSDRDYTF.

The gene calls are TRBV7-2 and TRBJ1-4; no definite D call. Germline CDR1 and CDR2: SGHTA and FQGNSA. This CDR3 is built from 13 residues. Trimming stripped 3 bases from V and 8 bases from J, with 10 bases between. The CDR3 DNA is TGTGCCAGCAGCTTGTATGGGCGGGAAAAACTGTTTTTT. Protein sequence: CASSLYGREKLFF.